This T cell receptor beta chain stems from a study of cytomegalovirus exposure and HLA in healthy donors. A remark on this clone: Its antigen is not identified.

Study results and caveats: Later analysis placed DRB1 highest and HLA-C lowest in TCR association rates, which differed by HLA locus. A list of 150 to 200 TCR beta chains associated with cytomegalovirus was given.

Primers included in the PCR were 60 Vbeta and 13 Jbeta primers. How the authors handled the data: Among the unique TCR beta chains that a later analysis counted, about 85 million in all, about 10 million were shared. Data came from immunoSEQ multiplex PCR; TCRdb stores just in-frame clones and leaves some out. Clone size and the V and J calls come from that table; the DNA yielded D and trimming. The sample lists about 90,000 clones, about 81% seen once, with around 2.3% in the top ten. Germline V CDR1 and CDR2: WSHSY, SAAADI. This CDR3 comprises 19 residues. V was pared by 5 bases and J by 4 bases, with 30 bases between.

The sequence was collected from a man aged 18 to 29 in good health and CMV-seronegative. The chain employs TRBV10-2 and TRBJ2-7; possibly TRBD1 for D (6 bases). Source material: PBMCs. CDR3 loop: CASSLPETGSRPAFYEQYF. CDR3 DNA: TGCGCCAGCAGTCTACCCGAGACAGGATCACGCCCGGCCTTTTACGAGCAGTACTTC.